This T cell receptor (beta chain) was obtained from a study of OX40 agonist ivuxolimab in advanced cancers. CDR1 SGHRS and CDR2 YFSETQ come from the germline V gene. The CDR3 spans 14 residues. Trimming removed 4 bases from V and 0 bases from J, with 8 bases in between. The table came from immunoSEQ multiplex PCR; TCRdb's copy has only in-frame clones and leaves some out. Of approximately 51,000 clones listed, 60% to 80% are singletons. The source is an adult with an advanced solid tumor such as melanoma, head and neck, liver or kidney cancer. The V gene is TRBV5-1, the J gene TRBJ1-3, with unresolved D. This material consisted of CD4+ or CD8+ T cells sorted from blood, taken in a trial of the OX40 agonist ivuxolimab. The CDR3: CASSEALSGNTIYF. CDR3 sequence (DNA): TGCGCCAGCAGCGAGGCCCTCTCTGGAAACACCATATATTTT.